This T cell receptor beta chain was documented in a study of blood T cell repertoires in COVID-19. Using immunoSEQ multiplex PCR, the repertoire was profiled, and TCRdb retains in-frame clones only, with some absent. This sample has 150,000 to 250,000 clones; roughly four fifths occur once, and the top ten carry approximately 6.9%. Deletions cut 5 bases from V and 4 bases from J, with 14 bases between. CDR1 and CDR2 (germline): SNHLY, FYNNEI. The CDR3 has 15 residues. V is TRBV2 and J is TRBJ2-2; tentatively, D is TRBD1 (6 bases). Material: peripheral blood. This TCR was recovered from a human donor with acute or convalescent COVID-19. The donor label of this sample is uncertain. CDR3: CASSRDNRLTGELFF. CDR3 bases: TGTGCCAGCAGTAGGGACAACAGACTCACCGGGGAGCTGTTTTTT.